Detailed here is one T cell receptor (beta chain). While infection was still active, Seattle patients were enrolled and then followed longitudinally. This specimen comes from a study of blood T cell repertoires in COVID-19. Study-wide context: Nucleic acid was either cDNA or gDNA, and it came from T cells, B-cell-depleted T cells, or PBMCs.

Authors' analysis steps: Amplifying reference gene primers gave estimates of nucleated cell counts. Here immunoSEQ multiplex PCR was the method, and the copy in TCRdb shows in-frame clones only, minus some. V and J calls and clone size are given by that table; D and trimming were obtained from the DNA. The sample yields under 200,000 clones, around nine tenths seen once. V dropped 1 base and J dropped 3; count of bases not matched to a gene: 5. Germline CDR1 is SGHNT and CDR2 is YENEEA. This CDR3 is 16 amino acids long. The V and J genes are TRBV11-3 and TRBJ2-3; 9 nucleotides line up with TRBD2. Material for sequencing was peripheral blood. The receptor's source is a man in his 60s with COVID-19, enrolled during active disease. The DNA for the CDR3 is TGTGCCAGCAGCTTAGGTAGCGGGGGACGAACAGATACGCAGTATTTT. As protein: CASSLGSGGRTDTQYF.